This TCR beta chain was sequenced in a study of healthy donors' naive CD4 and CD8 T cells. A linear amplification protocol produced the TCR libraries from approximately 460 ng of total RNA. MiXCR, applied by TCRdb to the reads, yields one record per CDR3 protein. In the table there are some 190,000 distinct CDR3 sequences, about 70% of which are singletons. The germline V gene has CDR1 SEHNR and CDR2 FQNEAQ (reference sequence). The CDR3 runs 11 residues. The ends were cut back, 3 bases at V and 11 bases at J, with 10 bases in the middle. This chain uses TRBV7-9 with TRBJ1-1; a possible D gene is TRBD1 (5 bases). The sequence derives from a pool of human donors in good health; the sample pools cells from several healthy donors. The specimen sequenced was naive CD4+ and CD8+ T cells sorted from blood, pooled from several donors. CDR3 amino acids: CASSLGLRAFF. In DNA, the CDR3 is TGTGCCAGCAGCTTGGGGCTGCGGGCTTTCTTT.